This T cell receptor (beta chain) was profiled in a study of T cell responses to AZD1222 COVID-19 vaccine. Background on the study: Some second doses came at about 4 weeks and others at about 12 weeks; these were pooled. Study results and limitations: Females outnumbered males among donors, who were mostly white British; clonal diversity was possibly underestimated.

V was shortened by 7 bases and J by 5 bases, with 9 bases between the two germline ends. The CDR3 is 11 residues long. The germline gives CDR1 SGHTS, CDR2 YDEGEE. Assay: immunoSEQ multiplex PCR; the TCRdb copy retains only in-frame clones and omits some. The sample yields about 140,000 clones, 80% to 90% seen once. With respect to this clone: What it binds is unknown.

The receptor comes from an adult in good health. Sequencing was performed on peripheral blood, taken on day 0 of AZD1222 vaccination. This chain uses TRBV5-8 with TRBJ1-2; D is undetermined. Here the CDR3 DNA reads TGTGCCAGCGGGAGCGGTTATGGCTACACCTTC. As protein: CASGSGYGYTF.